A single sample is the source of the 20 T cell receptor beta chains below, sequenced in a study of T cell responses to AZD1222 COVID-19 vaccine. Here immunoSEQ multiplex PCR was the method, and the copy in TCRdb shows in-frame clones only, minus some. In the table there are about 180,000 clones, 70% to 90% of which are singletons. This material consisted of peripheral blood, taken 28 days after the second AZD1222 dose. The receptors originated from an adult who received the AZD1222 COVID-19 vaccine.

The chain employs TRBV7-9 and TRBJ2-1; possibly TRBD2 for D (5 bases). CDR1 is SEHNR, CDR2 FQNEAQ, per germline (reference sequence). The CDR3 extends over 14 amino acids. Deletions cut 8 bases from V and 2 bases from J, with 13 bases between. CDR3 amino acids: CASGELAAYNEQFF. The CDR3 DNA is TGTGCCAGCGGTGAGCTAGCAGCCTACAATGAGCAGTTCTTC.

V is TRBV6-1 and J is TRBJ1-3, with a tentative D call TRBD1 (5 bases). Deletions cut 3 bases from V and 2 bases from J, with 14 bases between. The germline V gene has CDR1 MNHNS and CDR2 SASEGT. The CDR3 runs to 16 residues. The CDR3 nucleotides read TGTGCCAGCAGTGACGAGTGGGGGGTAACTGGAAACACCATATATTTT. Its translation is CASSDEWGVTGNTIYF.

The CDR3 DNA follows: TGTGCCAGCAGCGCCCGGGACTACTCCTCTTCCTACGAGCAGTACTTC. It translates to CASSARDYSSSYEQYF. The genes are TRBV9 and TRBJ2-7, with 7 bases aligning to TRBD2. The CDR3 extends over 16 amino acids. CDR1 and CDR2 from the germline V gene are SGDLS and YYNGEE. Trimming removed 3 bases from V and 1 base from J; junction bases left unmatched: 10.

The J gene is TRBJ2-7, the V gene TRBV18; no clear D. Germline lookup yields CDR1 KGHSH and CDR2 LQKENI. The CDR3 runs 14 residues. Trimming left V 0 bases short and J 1 base short, with 7 bases between. The CDR3, as DNA: TGTGCCAGCTCACCACCGTTCTCGTCCTACGAGCAGTACTTC. Translated: CASSPPFSSYEQYF.

The rearrangement links TRBV5-1 to TRBJ1-5; tentatively, D is TRBD1 (6 bases). The CDR3 loop spans 15 amino acids. Per germline, CDR1 SGHRS and CDR2 YFSETQ. V was shortened by 0 bases and J by 3 bases, with 10 bases between the two germline ends. CDR3: CASSLGTVSNQPQHF. The CDR3 DNA reads TGCGCCAGCAGCTTGGGGACAGTTTCCAATCAGCCCCAGCATTTT.

The gene calls are TRBV28 and TRBJ1-2; D gene unclear. This CDR3 contains 13 residues. Germline loops: CDR1 MDHEN, CDR2 SYDVKM. V was trimmed by 2 bases and J by 2 bases, leaving 6 bases between them. Here the CDR3 reads CASSLVLNYGYTF. CDR3 bases: TGTGCCAGCAGTTTAGTGTTGAACTATGGCTACACCTTC.

This chain connects TRBV19 to TRBJ2-7, with 11 bases identical to TRBD1. Per germline, CDR1 LNHDA and CDR2 SQIVND (reference sequence). V gave up 4 bases and J gave up 10 bases; unmatched junction bases: 9. This CDR3 has 14 residues. The CDR3 DNA sequence: TGTGCCAGTAGTACTCGGACAGGGGGCATAGCCCAGTACTTC. The encoded protein is CASSTRTGGIAQYF.

V usage is TRBV7-3 and J usage is TRBJ2-3, with D unresolved. V dropped 4 bases and J dropped 1 base, with 12 bases sitting between them. CDR1 SGHTA and CDR2 FQGTGA come from the germline V gene. The CDR3 extends over 15 amino acids. The CDR3 spells CASSSPGWGTDTQYF. CDR3 bases: TGTGCCAGCAGCTCCCCGGGTTGGGGCACAGATACGCAGTATTTT.

The chain couples TRBV25-1 to TRBJ2-2; weak D call: TRBD1 (7 bases). The germline V gene encodes CDR1 MGHDK and CDR2 SYGVNS. This CDR3 has 14 amino acids. V was cut by 6 bases and J by 6 bases, with 14 bases left in between. CDR3: CASSDPRGAGELFF. The CDR3 DNA follows: TGTGCCAGCAGCGATCCCAGGGGGGCCGGGGAGCTGTTTTTT.

The chain carries TRBV30 and TRBJ1-2, with 8 nucleotides matching TRBD1. The CDR3 sequence is 14 residues long. With V trimmed by 3 bases and J by 5 bases, 8 bases remained unmatched. From germline, CDR1 is GTSNPN and CDR2 SVGIG (reference sequence). The CDR3: CAWRPQGGSYGYTF. DNA of the CDR3: TGTGCCTGGAGGCCACAGGGGGGTAGTTATGGCTACACCTTC.

The chain combines TRBV10-3 with TRBJ2-1; TRBD1 matches 7 bases. CDR1 ENHRY and CDR2 SYGVKD come from the germline V gene. The CDR3 has 15 residues. With 7 bases clipped from V and 6 bases from J, the junction kept 12 bases outside the gene matches. CDR3 loop: CAINKGQESPNEQFF. CDR3 nucleotide sequence: TGTGCCATCAACAAAGGACAGGAGAGCCCCAATGAGCAGTTCTTC.

The chain employs TRBV28 and TRBJ1-2, with 9 bases lining up with TRBD1. CDR1 and CDR2 from the germline V gene are MDHEN and SYDVKM. This CDR3 spans 15 amino acids. J lost 4 bases, V lost 4 bases, and 7 bases had no gene match. In nucleotides, the CDR3 is TGTGCCAGCAGTTCCGGGGGACAGGGCACCTATGGCTACACCTTC. Its protein product is CASSSGGQGTYGYTF.

The V call is TRBV27, the J call TRBJ2-7; 9 positions agree with TRBD1. Germline V lookup: CDR1 MNHEY, CDR2 SMNVEV (reference sequence). The CDR3 runs 16 residues. With V trimmed by 7 bases and J by 2 bases, 12 bases remained unmatched. CDR3 sequence: CASNRYRDRETYEQYF. The CDR3 region has the DNA TGTGCCAGCAACCGGTACCGGGACAGGGAAACCTACGAGCAGTACTTC.

The chain carries TRBV5-1 and TRBJ2-1, with D possibly being TRBD1 (6 bases). The CDR3 has 11 residues. Trimming removed 4 bases from V and 10 bases from J, with 9 bases in between. Germline lookup yields CDR1 SGHRS and CDR2 YFSETQ. The CDR3 loop reads CASSATGEQFF. In nucleotides, the CDR3 is TGCGCCAGCAGCGCCACAGGGGAGCAGTTCTTC.

The gene calls are TRBV3-1 (or the pseudogene TRBV3-2) and TRBJ2-1; 13 positions match TRBD2. Per germline, CDR1 LGHDT and CDR2 YNNKEL (reference sequence). CDR3 length: 20 amino acids. Germline trimming cut 3 bases from V and 6 bases from J; bases unmatched to any gene: 17. The CDR3 coding sequence is TGTGCCAGCAGCCATCCTCCAGGCGTGGGACTAGCGGGAAAGGGCAATGAGCAGTTCTTC. This codes for CASSHPPGVGLAGKGNEQFF.

The chain joins TRBV19 to TRBJ2-3; 8 nucleotides line up with TRBD2. V shed 3 bases, J shed 3 bases, and the junction held 5 bases outside the gene matches. The CDR3 covers 15 residues. Germline assignment: CDR1 LNHDA and CDR2 SQIVND (reference sequence). CDR3 protein: CASSMSGLATDTQYF. CDR3 in DNA: TGTGCCAGTAGTATGTCAGGACTAGCTACAGATACGCAGTATTTT.

The V gene is TRBV5-1, the J gene TRBJ2-7, with D perhaps TRBD1 (6 bases). This CDR3 spans 15 amino acids. Trimming took off 1 base at V and 0 bases at J, with 11 bases between the two ends. CDR1 is SGHRS and CDR2 is YFSETQ in the germline V gene. The CDR3 region is CASSLPQGYSYEQYF. The CDR3 DNA sequence: TGCGCCAGCAGCTTGCCCCAGGGGTACTCCTACGAGCAGTACTTC.

The chain employs TRBV7-2 and TRBJ2-3, with 9 positions matching TRBD1. The CDR3 covers 15 residues. V trimming: 4 bases; J trimming: 4 bases; junction bases outside the gene matches: 6. Germline V gene data show CDR1 as SGHTA and CDR2 as FQGNSA. CDR3 bases: TGTGCCAGCAGCTCCCGGGACAGGGCGGCAGATACGCAGTATTTT. Its protein product is CASSSRDRAADTQYF.

The genes are TRBV7-2 and TRBJ1-1; D unclear. Trimming left V 2 bases short and J 4 bases short, with 5 bases between. Germline V gene sequence: CDR1 SGHTA, CDR2 FQGNSA. The CDR3 is 12 residues long. The CDR3 protein is CASSLWGTEAFF. CDR3 in DNA: TGTGCCAGCAGCTTATGGGGCACTGAAGCTTTCTTT.

The chain carries TRBV10-2 and TRBJ2-7; 11 bases map to TRBD2. The J segment lost 3 bases and the V segment lost 4 bases, leaving 2 bases of the junction unmatched. This CDR3 is 14 amino acids long. Germline CDR1 is WSHSY and CDR2 is SAAADI. The DNA for the CDR3 is TGCGCCAGCAGTGGTCTAGCGGGAGGCTACGAGCAGTACTTC. Its translation is CASSGLAGGYEQYF.